This is a list of T cell receptor beta chains from one sample in a study of shared clonotypes between healthy human individuals. TCRdb's table, derived via immunoSEQ multiplex PCR, lists solely in-frame clones and lacks some. The sample lists around 2.1 million clones; roughly 95% were seen once. The sequencing sample was made of naive CD4+ T cells sorted from blood. All receptors derive from a man aged 18 to 30 in good health. CDR3s include the opening cysteine and the closing phenylalanine or tryptophan.

V gene,CDR3 protein
TRBV10-1,CASSESTGGMGVKNIQYF
TRBV9,CASSVEDTPYEQYF
TRBV5-1,CASSLDGRTGEGYTF
TRBV5-4,CASSGRQGATVYEQYF
TRBV27,CASRALAGGKETQYF
TRBV4-2,CASSQDRASGTDTQYF
TRBV6-1,CASSEGAYEQYF
TRBV6-1,CASSAEGAVLNYGYTF
TRBV4-3,CASSQERDRGLGNIQYF
TRBV7-9,CASSPAQKPTYEQYF
TRBV10-2,CASSLTSGGLGTDTQYF
TRBV27,CASRRGGDGYTF
TRBV23-1,CASSQPGGTCNQPQHF
TRBV15,CATSRDWDFRNEQYF
TRBV6-5,CASSMDRGADTQYF
TRBV4-1,CASSRDLSSYNSPLHF
TRBV14,CASSFQGNGNTIYF
TRBV19,CASKDREGDYEQYF
TRBV5-1,CASSLRLGGLSKNIQYF
TRBV7-9,CASPEGGELFF
TRBV7-9,CASSLMDTEAFF
TRBV18,CASSRARANSYEQYF
TRBV7-8,CASREDRWDQETQYF
TRBV5-6,CASSSQPGQGAGELFF
TRBV11-2,CASSLGPGTGWGNEQFF
TRBV4-3,CASSQLGAGASNEQFF
TRBV27,CASSFLRGVGELFF
TRBV4-1,CASSQLAGVETQYF
TRBV2,CASSGGEMNTEAFF
TRBV10-3,CAISDLAGGYDEQFF
TRBV6-5,CASGRASETQYF
TRBV6-1,CASRKTGVETQYF
TRBV4-1,CASSGTSGDYNEQFF
TRBV11-2,CASSSIARAAGELFF
TRBV6-5,CASSHLAGGRNEQFF
TRBV10-3,CAISELGGYTF
TRBV30,CAWSPGLTGELFF
TRBV10-3,CAISDGRVNYEQYF
TRBV6-1,CASRPPLAYEQYF
TRBV5-1,CASSLIRVGAYEQYF
TRBV5-4,CASSVDGAGEQYF
TRBV6-1,CASINPGVAFF
TRBV10-1,CASSDRIQGGTEAFF
TRBV6-5,CASSYSVGVQETQYF
TRBV7-9,CASSFTGVYEQYF
TRBV25-1,CASRGGGQGYNEQYF
TRBV15,CATSRDFGGEETQYF
TRBV5-1,CASSFTGSQETQYF
TRBV4-3,CASSQGSGLVPTVF
TRBV9,CASSTTGLSYEQYF
TRBV7-9,CASSLPLAARGGELFF
TRBV4-1,CASSQTGTGIYEQYF